This T cell receptor beta chain was sequenced during a study of identifying expanded T cells in peripheral blood. Study results and limitations: Differentially abundant clones: 0.95 to 1.5 between replicates, about 15 at 2 to 3 weeks, less than 25 at four. Clone count variance between approximately two-week samples rose with total template count.

As concerns this clone: Its specificity is unknown.

Collection occurred without any documented infections or immune events in donors. Per the germline V gene, CDR1 is SEHNR and CDR2 is FQNEAQ (reference sequence). The CDR3 is 17 amino acids. With 5 bases clipped from V and 4 bases from J, the junction kept 8 bases outside the gene matches. Data came from immunoSEQ multiplex PCR; TCRdb stores just in-frame clones and leaves some out. The data show approximately 94,000 clones, approximately 89% seen once. The chain has TRBV7-9 and TRBJ2-3, with TRBD2 matching over 14 bases. Input material: blood. The sequence was collected from a person aged 18 to 70 in good health. CDR3 loop: CASSDKGTSGGADTQYF. CDR3 bases: TGTGCCAGCAGCGATAAGGGGACTAGCGGGGGTGCAGATACGCAGTATTTT.